What follows are 16 T cell receptor beta chains derived from one specimen sequenced in a study of T cells in localized non-small cell lung cancer. The assay was immunoSEQ multiplex PCR, and TCRdb's table has in-frame clones only and misses some. This repertoire shows around 140,000 clones, about 89% found once; its top ten account for over 1.5%. Material: peripheral blood, obtained before any cancer treatment. These receptor sequences come from a female donor over 55 with stage I lung adenocarcinoma.

The chain joins TRBV28 to TRBJ1-2; D remains ambiguous. V lost 7 bases and J 5 bases, leaving 8 bases between the germline ends. The CDR3 contains 11 residues. Germline assignment: CDR1 MDHEN and CDR2 SYDVKM. The CDR3 nucleotides are TGTGCCAGCATAAGTGGGTATGGCTACACCTTC. The encoded protein is CASISGYGYTF.

The rearrangement uses TRBV7-3 and TRBJ2-3; D not certain. The CDR3 has 13 residues. The V end was cut by 4 bases, the J end by 1 base, with 6 bases between. From germline, CDR1 is SGHTA and CDR2 FQGTGA. CDR3 sequence reads: CASSSPGTDTQYF. In DNA form, the CDR3 reads TGTGCCAGCAGCTCCCCCGGCACAGATACGCAGTATTTT.

With respect to this clone: Germline is not matched at one junction end, which may reflect a read error. V and J are TRBV29-1 and TRBJ2-1, with TRBD2 matching over 10 bases. Germline V gene data show CDR1 as SQVTM and CDR2 as ANQGSEA. This CDR3 spans 13 amino acids. The CDR3 region has the DNA TGCAGCGTTGTACTAGCGGGATACAATGGGCAGTTCTTC. Its protein product is CSVVLAGYNGQFF.

V and J are TRBV19 and TRBJ1-5; D is unresolved. The V end lost 7 bases, the J end lost 0 bases, and 10 bases lay between the germline ends. In germline, CDR1 is LNHDA, CDR2 SQIVND (reference sequence). The CDR3 spans 14 residues. The CDR3 nucleotides read TGTGCCAGTACTGAGGGCCCTAGCAATCAGCCCCAGCATTTT. The encoded protein is CASTEGPSNQPQHF.

The V and J genes are TRBV19 and TRBJ2-7, with 10 nucleotides matching TRBD1. The junction had 3 bases not matched to a gene; V was cut back by 3 bases and J by 4 bases. The V gene's germline CDR1 is LNHDA and CDR2 SQIVND (reference sequence). The CDR3 spans 14 residues. The chain's CDR3 is CASSIGQGEYEQYF. The CDR3 nucleotides read TGTGCCAGTAGTATTGGACAGGGGGAGTACGAGCAGTACTTC. The full variable domain, with the rest looked up from reference TRBV19 and TRBJ2-7, is DGGITQSPKYLFRKEGQNVTLSCEQNLNHDAMYWYRQDPGQGLRLIYYSQIVNDFQKGDIAEGYSVSREKKESFPLTVTSAQKNPTAFYLCASSIGQGEYEQYFGPGTRLTVT.

V usage is TRBV21-1 and J usage is TRBJ1-2. TRBV21-1 is annotated as a pseudogene. This CDR3 is built from 18 residues. In DNA form, the CDR3 reads TGTGCCAGCCTCTCAAGACCGACCCTGGTAGGGGGGGCGCATGGCTACACCTTC. This encodes CASLSRPTLVGGAHGYTF.

The chain employs TRBV10-2 and TRBJ2-1, with D tentatively TRBD2 (6 bases). The V and J ends lost 7 bases and 10 bases respectively, with 23 bases between them. The CDR3 totals 15 residues. Per the germline V gene, CDR1 is WSHSY and CDR2 is SAAADI. CDR3: CASNLGTLRREEQFF. The DNA of the CDR3 is TGCGCCAGCAACCTGGGGACTCTACGAAGGGAGGAGCAGTTCTTC.

The J gene is TRBJ2-7, the V gene TRBV20-1; D unresolved. Germline V gene data show CDR1 as DFQATT and CDR2 as SNEGSKA (reference sequence). V lost 6 bases and J lost 5, with 11 bases in between. The CDR3 covers 11 residues. CDR3 sequence (DNA): TGCAGTGCCTCGCTCATCCACGAGCAGTACTTC. Protein: CSASLIHEQYF.

This chain connects TRBV27 to TRBJ2-5, with D maybe TRBD1 (5 bases). The CDR3 is 13 amino acids. V lost 6 bases and J 5 bases, leaving 13 bases between the germline ends. Per germline, CDR1 MNHEY and CDR2 SMNVEV (reference sequence). DNA for the CDR3: TGTGCCAGCAGCCCAGGGAATGGGGAGACCCAGTACTTC. Translating it yields CASSPGNGETQYF.

This clone was observed a single time. CDR3 in DNA: TGCAGCGTTGCTTCAGGCTACTATGGCTACACCTTC. Protein product: CSVASGYYGYTF. V is TRBV29-1 and J is TRBJ1-2; D call uncertain. V was clipped by 4 bases and J by 3 bases, with 9 bases between them. Germline assignment: CDR1 SQVTM and CDR2 ANQGSEA. The CDR3 covers 12 residues.

The genes are TRBV5-4 and TRBJ2-7; D gene ambiguous. The CDR3 covers 14 residues. Trimming cost V 2 bases and J 4 bases, with 13 bases left between them. CDR1 is SGHNT and CDR2 is YYREEE in the germline V gene (reference sequence). CDR3 nucleotide sequence: TGTGCCAGCAGCTTTGGACCAAACGGATACGAGCAGTACTTC. Encoded protein: CASSFGPNGYEQYF. Full variable domain (remainder filled in from reference TRBV5-4 and TRBJ2-7): ETGVTQSPTHLIKTRGQQVTLRCSSQSGHNTVSWYQQALGQGPQFIFQYYREEENGRGNFPPRFSGLQFPNYSSELNVNALELDDSALYLCASSFGPNGYEQYFGPGTRLTVT.

V gene TRBV9 combines with J gene TRBJ2-1, with 7 bases aligning to TRBD2. The CDR3 consists of 14 residues. CDR1 is SGDLS, CDR2 YYNGEE, per germline. The V segment lost 0 bases and the J segment 10 bases; nucleotides outside the gene matches: 7. The CDR3 spells CASSVGGTTGEQFF. CDR3 coding DNA: TGTGCCAGCAGCGTAGGGGGGACTACCGGAGAGCAGTTCTTC.

V usage is TRBV7-2 and J usage is TRBJ2-3, with D perhaps TRBD1 (6 bases). CDR1 and CDR2 from the germline V gene are SGHTA and FQGNSA. Trimming took off 0 bases at V and 6 bases at J, with 10 bases between the two ends. This CDR3 region has 14 residues. CDR3 DNA: TGTGCCAGCAGCTTAGCTGGACAGTTTGATACGCAGTATTTT. Translated: CASSLAGQFDTQYF. Full variable domain (rest looked up from reference TRBV7-2 and TRBJ2-3): GAGVSQSPSNKVTEKGKDVELRCDPISGHTALYWYRQSLGQGLEFLIYFQGNSAPDKSGLPSDRFSAERTGGSVSTLTIQRTQQEDSAVYLCASSLAGQFDTQYFGPGTRLTVL.

The chain joins TRBV28 to TRBJ2-7, with TRBD2 as a possible D gene (6 bases). CDR1 and CDR2 (germline): MDHEN, SYDVKM. The CDR3 is 12 residues long. The CDR3 DNA sequence: TGTACAAACGGAGGGCCTATCCACGAGCAGTACTTC. Protein: CTNGGPIHEQYF.

J is TRBJ2-3 and V is TRBV19; the D gene could be TRBD1 or TRBD2 (5 bases each). The V end lost 6 bases, the J end lost 6 bases, and 16 bases lay between the germline ends. Germline V gives CDR1 LNHDA, CDR2 SQIVND (reference sequence). The CDR3 sequence is 14 residues long. Here the CDR3 reads CASSSGPWGDTQYF. In DNA, the CDR3 is TGTGCCAGTAGCTCCGGGCCCTGGGGGGATACGCAGTATTTT.

This clone was recorded once. The chain recombines TRBV28 with TRBJ1-4; possibly TRBD1 for D (5 bases). V was trimmed by 8 bases and J by 2 bases, leaving 21 bases between them. The CDR3 contains 17 residues. The germline CDR1 and CDR2 sequences are MDHEN and SYDVKM. Written as DNA, the CDR3 is TGTGCCAGCGAACCCCTGGGACGGGGACGGACTAATGAAAAACTGTTTTTT. Protein: CASEPLGRGRTNEKLFF.